The 11 T cell receptor beta chains reported below all come from one sample, sequenced in a study of cytomegalovirus exposure and HLA in healthy donors. PCR used 60 Vbeta primers and 13 Jbeta primers. The protocol was immunoSEQ multiplex PCR, while the TCRdb copy is restricted to in-frame clones and leaves out a portion. The sample records 130,000 or so clones, 75% being singletons. What was sequenced was PBMCs. Every receptor here comes from a man between 40 and 49 years old in good health and CMV-seronegative.

The chain has TRBV12-5 and TRBJ2-5; D possibly corresponds to TRBD2 (7 bases). From germline, CDR1 is LGHNT and CDR2 FRNRAP. The CDR3 contains 14 residues. Trimming removed 2 bases at V and 7 bases at J, with 14 bases between. The CDR3 DNA reads as TGTGCTAGTGGTTTGCCACAGAGGGGGGGGACCCAGTACTTC. It codes for CASGLPQRGGTQYF.

The CDR3 here is CASSLFAGNTEAFF. CDR3 bases: TGTGCCAGCAGCTTATTCGCAGGGAACACTGAAGCTTTCTTT. The genes are TRBV7-9 and TRBJ1-1; D not resolved. This CDR3 region has 14 residues. The V end lost 2 bases, the J end lost 1 base, and 8 bases lay between the germline ends. Germline CDR1 is SEHNR and CDR2 is FQNEAQ (reference sequence). The entire variable domain, with the rest obtained from reference TRBV7-9 and TRBJ1-1, is as follows: DTGVSQNPRHKITKRGQNVTFRCDPISEHNRLYWYRQTLGQGPEFLTYFQNEAQLEKSRLLSDRFSAERPKGSFSTLEIQRTEQGDSAMYLCASSLFAGNTEAFFGQGTRLTVV.

The V gene is TRBV9, the J gene TRBJ1-1, with no clear D. The CDR3 has 15 residues. The germline V and J ends were trimmed by 0 bases and 0 bases, with 9 bases remaining between them. CDR1 is SGDLS and CDR2 is YYNGEE in the germline V gene. CDR3 in DNA: TGTGCCAGCAGCGTAGATTATACGGTGAACACTGAAGCTTTCTTT. Translation: CASSVDYTVNTEAFF.

The DNA of the CDR3 is TGTGCCAGCAGTGACTCGAAACAGGGGGAAACCGGGGAGCTGTTTTTT. Protein sequence: CASSDSKQGETGELFF. V and J are TRBV6-4 and TRBJ2-2; 8 nucleotides match TRBD1. This CDR3 comprises 16 residues. J was trimmed by 5 bases and V by 0 bases; bases with no gene match: 5. Germline V gene sequence: CDR1 MRHNA, CDR2 SNTAGT.

V gene TRBV9 combines with J gene TRBJ2-2, with 7 bases lining up with TRBD1. The germline V gene has CDR1 SGDLS and CDR2 YYNGEE. This CDR3 is 16 amino acids long. Trimming cost V 0 bases and J 2 bases; bases outside gene matches: 4. The CDR3 sequence: CASSVEQGTNTGELFF. In DNA, the CDR3 is TGTGCCAGCAGCGTAGAACAGGGGACCAACACCGGGGAGCTGTTTTTT. The variable domain in full, completed from reference TRBV9 and TRBJ2-2, reads DSGVTQTPKHLITATGQRVTLRCSPRSGDLSVYWYQQSLDQGLQFLIQYYNGEERAKGNILERFSAQQFPDLHSELNLSSLELGDSALYFCASSVEQGTNTGELFFGEGSRLTVL.

This clone was seen only once. V and J are TRBV6-1 and TRBJ2-1; D gene unclear. Trimming pared 3 bases from V and 10 bases from J, leaving 13 bases between. The CDR3 is made up of 13 amino acids. Germline values: CDR1 MNHNS, CDR2 SASEGT. CDR3 protein: CASSDTDSQEQFF. The CDR3 region has the DNA TGTGCCAGCAGTGATACCGACTCCCAGGAGCAGTTCTTC.

For this clone: The junction differs from germline at one of its ends, possibly a read error. The chain joins TRBV9 to TRBJ1-2, with D perhaps matching TRBD1 (6 bases). The CDR3 totals 12 residues. Germline lookup yields CDR1 SGDLS and CDR2 YYNGEE. The CDR3 reads CASSAGSRGCTF. CDR3 DNA: TGTGCCAGCAGCGCCGGGTCCAGGGGCTGCACCTTC.

The chain uses TRBV7-9 and TRBJ1-1, with TRBD1 matching 9 bases. J lost 11 bases, V lost 6 bases, and 7 bases had no gene match. The CDR3 length is 12 residues. Germline V CDR1 and CDR2: SEHNR, FQNEAQ (reference sequence). CDR3 nucleotide sequence: TGTGCCAGCAGTTTGGGACAGGGAGGGGCTTTCTTT. This gives the protein CASSLGQGGAFF.

The chain is built from TRBV28 and TRBJ2-7, with 8 bases lining up with TRBD1. The germline CDR1 and CDR2 sequences are MDHEN and SYDVKM. V dropped 10 bases and J dropped 0; count of bases not matched to a gene: 5. This CDR3 region has 13 residues. The CDR3 nucleotides are TGTGCCATCGTGGGACAGGTCTCCTACGAGCAGTACTTC. Translating gives CAIVGQVSYEQYF.

The V call is TRBV6-6, the J call TRBJ2-1; TRBD1 aligns across 7 bases. Unmatched junction bases numbered 4, after V lost 4 bases and J lost 10 bases. Looked up from germline, CDR1 is MNHNY and CDR2 is SVGAGI (reference sequence). The CDR3 is 12 amino acids. In DNA form, the CDR3 reads TGTGCCAGCAGTTTAAGACAGGGCGAGCAGTTCTTC. Amino acids: CASSLRQGEQFF.

The V call is TRBV28, the J call TRBJ1-1, with D hard to call. The CDR3 extends over 15 amino acids. Germline lookup yields CDR1 MDHEN and CDR2 SYDVKM. V was shortened by 2 bases and J by 1 base, with 11 bases between the two germline ends. In DNA, the CDR3 is TGTGCCAGCAGTTTAGTCGGACGGGGGAACACTGAAGCTTTCTTT. Translation gives CASSLVGRGNTEAFF.